This T cell receptor beta chain derives from a study of cytomegalovirus exposure and HLA in healthy donors. Study overall: Unique TCRs numbering about 87 million, obtained from HLA-typed donors, made up an early data release. Study observations and caveats: Across all donors, roughly uniform sequencing depth was an assumption of the presence/absence analyses. TCR beta V- and J-gene trimming was later associated with a missense DCLRE1C variant. Accurate HLA-A and HLA-B prediction from TCR beta sequences was reported for most subjects.

Primers for the PCR totalled 60 Vbeta and 13 Jbeta. Clones were sequenced by immunoSEQ multiplex PCR, and TCRdb holds only the in-frame ones, with some missing. Of a few hundred thousand clones in the sample, approximately 80% were seen once. This CDR3 spans 13 amino acids. Trimming left V 3 bases short and J 8 bases short, with 13 bases between. The germline V gene encodes CDR1 SEHNR and CDR2 FQNEAQ (reference sequence). Note on this clone: Its antigen is not known.

The chain links TRBV7-9 to TRBJ1-2; D is uncertain. The sequenced sample consisted of PBMCs. The source is a man aged 25-45 years in good health and CMV-seronegative. The CDR3 reads CASSLTGSGGYTF. The CDR3 DNA reads as TGTGCCAGCAGCTTGACCGGGTCCGGGGGCTACACCTTC.